This TCR beta chain was recovered during a study of T cell responses to AZD1222 COVID-19 vaccine. This table comes from immunoSEQ multiplex PCR, and its TCRdb copy is limited to in-frame clones, with some not included. Seen here are 150,000 to 200,000 clones, more than 85% observed once, and the top ten hold about 2.5%. Points on this clone: Antigen unknown.

Points from the study as a whole: Sampling captured repertoires only after the peak T cell response. In a largely white British group with more females than males, clonal diversity was possibly underestimated. Increased Spike-specific TCR breadth and depth were observed after two AZD1222 doses.

Sequencing used peripheral blood, obtained on day 0 of AZD1222 vaccination. The clonotype originates from an adult in good health.

This CDR3 reads CASSWTDKVQYF. CDR3 DNA sequence: TGTGCCAGCAGCTGGACGGATAAGGTTCAGTACTTC. The chain joins TRBV28 to TRBJ2-4; D uncertain. V lost 6 bases, J lost 11 bases, and 14 bases lay in between. Germline CDR1 is MDHEN and CDR2 is SYDVKM. This CDR3 has 12 amino acids.